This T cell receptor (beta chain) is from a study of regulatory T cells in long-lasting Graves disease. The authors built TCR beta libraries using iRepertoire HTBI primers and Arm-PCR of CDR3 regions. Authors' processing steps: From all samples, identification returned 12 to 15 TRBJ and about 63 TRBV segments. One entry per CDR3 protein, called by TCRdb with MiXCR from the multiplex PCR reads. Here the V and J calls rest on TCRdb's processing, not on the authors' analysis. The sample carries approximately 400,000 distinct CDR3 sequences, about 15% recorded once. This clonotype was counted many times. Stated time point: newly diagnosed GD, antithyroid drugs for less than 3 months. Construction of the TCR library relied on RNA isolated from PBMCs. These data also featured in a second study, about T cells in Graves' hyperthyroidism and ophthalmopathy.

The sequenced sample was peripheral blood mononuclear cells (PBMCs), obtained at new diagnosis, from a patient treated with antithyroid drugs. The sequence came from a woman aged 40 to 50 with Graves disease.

The DNA for the CDR3 is TGTGCCAGCAGTCCCGACAGGGCGGGGCCCCAGTACTTC. It yields the protein CASSPDRAGPQYF. This sequence joins TRBV7-2 and TRBJ2-5; perhaps TRBD1 as D (7 bases). The germline V and J ends were trimmed by 6 bases and 9 bases, with 17 bases remaining between them. Per germline, CDR1 SGHTA and CDR2 FQGNSA. CDR3 size: 13 residues.